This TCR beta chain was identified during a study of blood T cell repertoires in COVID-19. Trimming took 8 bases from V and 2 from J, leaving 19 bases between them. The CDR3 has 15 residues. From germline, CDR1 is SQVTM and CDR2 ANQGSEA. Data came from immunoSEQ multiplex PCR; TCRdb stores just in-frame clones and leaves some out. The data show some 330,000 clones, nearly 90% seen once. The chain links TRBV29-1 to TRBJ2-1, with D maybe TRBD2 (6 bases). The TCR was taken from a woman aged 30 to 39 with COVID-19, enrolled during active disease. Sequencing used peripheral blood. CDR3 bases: TGCAGCTTAGCACAACCCCGGGGGACCTACAATGAGCAGTTCTTC. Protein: CSLAQPRGTYNEQFF.